What follows is one TCR beta chain and its context. This clone has only one observation. Its antigen specificity is not known. No base quality information exists; no much larger clone differs at one position. Genomic DNA was isolated from the sorted cells so that the TCRbeta CDR3 region could be sequenced. TCRbeta CDR3 regions were sequenced using the immunoSEQ Assay. TCRdb carries this immuneACCESS record with in-frame sequences only. Its versions omit some clonotypes, under half of them owing to an unresolved V gene in the studies checked, with the rest unexplained. A total of about 48,000 clones appear in this sample, approximately 81% of them only once. 9% to 10% of the sample lies in the top ten. The CDR3 goes from the cysteine to the phenylalanine over 15 residues. The read is trimmed to its CDR3 DNA, 45 bases read in frame from base 1. In the germline V gene (reference sequence), CDR1 corresponds to MNHEY and CDR2 to SMNVEV. V is pruned by 7 bases and J by 5 bases, leaving 12 bases of the junction without a gene match.

This entry comes from a study of OX40 agonist ivuxolimab in advanced cancers. Study-level background: Ivuxolimab was a fully human IgG2 agonistic monoclonal antibody targeting the costimulatory receptor OX40 (CD134). Prior anti-PD-1, anti-PD-L1 or anti-CTLA-4 therapy was permitted, and 40% to 50% of dose-escalation patients had received checkpoint inhibitors. The monotherapy dose-escalation portion (N ≈ 52 patients) of the phase I ivuxolimab trial is reported in the paper. Peripheral TCRbeta sequencing aimed to test whether ivuxolimab altered TCR sequence diversity and caused clonal T-cell expansion. Intravenous ivuxolimab was administered to patients every 2 weeks at six dose levels: 0.01, 0.1, 0.3, 1.5, 3 and 10 mg/kg. Among the roughly 50 dose-escalation patients, some 20 had hepatocellular carcinoma, 15 melanoma, 9 renal cell carcinoma and 9 head and neck cancer. The dose-escalation cohort was around 84% male with a mean age of around 62 years, ranging from roughly 20 to 85. Three dose-escalation patients achieved partial responses, one with hepatocellular carcinoma and two with cutaneous melanoma.

Patients with a history of autoimmune disease or receiving systemic immunosuppression were excluded from the trial. Peripheral blood for TCR sequencing was drawn from every dose cohort at baseline, at cycle 4 day 1 and at cycle 7 day 1. The samples were taken from a phase I, first-in-human, multicenter, open-label dose-escalation trial of ivuxolimab. Adults with locally advanced or metastatic melanoma, renal cell, hepatocellular, or head and neck squamous cell carcinoma were enrolled in the trial. Before TCR sequencing, CD4+ and CD8+ T cells were separately sorted from peripheral blood. Broader findings and caveats from the paper: Low levels of normalized T-cell clonal expansion were also seen in some patients who did not respond. The antigen specificity of the clonally expanded peripheral T cells was not determined. After ivuxolimab, expanded clones were on average more numerous among CD8+ T cells than among CD4+ T cells. In partial responders in the 0.1-3.0 mg/kg groups, normalized peripheral clonal expansion was found to be among the lowest, especially among CD8+ T cells. At doses of 0.1 to 3.0 mg/kg, clonal expansion of both CD4+ and CD8+ blood T cells was observed from baseline to week 6.

This receptor was identified in an adult with an advanced solid tumor such as melanoma, head and neck, liver or kidney cancer. Sample: CD4+ or CD8+ T cells sorted from blood, taken in a trial of the OX40 agonist ivuxolimab. In this chain, TRBV27 is recombined with TRBJ2-5; 8 bases in the middle match TRBD2. The DNA sequence is given as TGTGCCAGCAAGACCCCCGGGGGGGGCTGGGAGACCCAGTACTTC. Translated, it gives CASKTPGGGWETQYF.